The present T cell receptor beta chain was sequenced within a study of shared clonotypes between healthy human individuals. Selected positively for CCR7 and CD45RO-negative, naive CD8 cells excluded terminally differentiated effector memory CD45RA+ cells. Study-wide points: Even with large depth, rarefaction showed that sorted-subset sequencing was incomplete. Clonotype sharing levels among donors were expected to vary with sequencing depth.

With regard to this clone: Its antigen is still unknown.

Only in-frame clones appear in the TCRdb table, and some are missing; sequencing was by immunoSEQ multiplex PCR. The repertoire holds some 2 million clones, with less than 95% as singletons. The V gene end was trimmed by 7 bases and the J gene end by 4 bases; junction bases not matched to a gene: 9. Germline V gives CDR1 MGHRA, CDR2 YSYEKL. This CDR3 is built from 14 residues. The source material was naive CD8+ T cells sorted from blood. The chain combines TRBV4-1 with TRBJ1-2; TRBD1 matches 7 bases. This sequence originates from a man aged 18 to 30 in good health. The CDR3 protein is CASNPRGASYGYTF. The DNA of the CDR3 is TGCGCCAGCAACCCCAGGGGGGCCTCCTATGGCTACACCTTC.